The 25 T cell receptor beta chains below all came from one sample that was sequenced in a study of blood T cell repertoires in COVID-19. Profiling relied on immunoSEQ multiplex PCR, and the TCRdb table lists in-frame clones only, not all of them. Of about 480,000 clones in the sample, 87% are singletons; the top ten hold approximately 2%. Sequenced material: PBMCs or T cells enriched from blood (not recorded which). Every receptor here comes from a woman aged 18-29 years with acute COVID-19.

The chain has TRBV30 and TRBJ2-5; 9 bases are shared with TRBD1. V trimming: 1 base; J trimming: 3 bases; junction bases outside the gene matches: 3. The CDR3 contains 14 residues. Looked up from germline, CDR1 is GTSNPN and CDR2 is SVGIG (reference sequence). CDR3 DNA: TGTGCCTGGAGTGGGGGACAGGGAGAAGAGACCCAGTACTTC. Its protein product is CAWSGGQGEETQYF.

The gene calls are TRBV9 and TRBJ2-7, with D maybe TRBD1 (6 bases). Germline V gene lookup returns CDR1 SGDLS and CDR2 YYNGEE. The CDR3 contains 15 residues. Trimming pared 3 bases from V and 4 bases from J, leaving 17 bases between. The CDR3 is CASSAGQHPPYEQYF. The CDR3 DNA is TGTGCCAGCAGCGCAGGACAGCACCCTCCTTACGAGCAGTACTTC.

The rearrangement uses TRBV18 and TRBJ2-1; 9 positions agree with TRBD1. The junction had 4 bases not matched to a gene; V was cut back by 4 bases and J by 9 bases. The CDR3 consists of 13 residues. From germline, CDR1 is KGHSH and CDR2 LQKENI. CDR3 coding DNA: TGTGCCAGCTCACGGACAGGGGAAGGTGAGCAGTTCTTC. This sequence encodes CASSRTGEGEQFF.

The rearrangement links TRBV3-1 (or the pseudogene TRBV3-2) to TRBJ2-1, with D perhaps matching TRBD2 (6 bases). V gave up 1 base and J gave up 7 bases, with 11 bases separating them. The V gene's germline CDR1 is LGHDT and CDR2 YNNKEL (reference sequence). This CDR3 contains 14 residues. CDR3 protein: CASSQVTGANEQFF. The CDR3 DNA reads TGTGCCAGCAGCCAAGTTACGGGAGCGAATGAGCAGTTCTTC.

V is TRBV29-1 and J is TRBJ2-1; 7 nucleotides line up with TRBD2. The length of the CDR3 is 18 residues. Germline V gene data show CDR1 as SQVTM and CDR2 as ANQGSEA. J gave up 0 bases and V 5 bases, and 16 bases lay outside the gene matches. CDR3 protein: CSVRAYIRTSSSYNEQFF. The DNA of the CDR3 is TGCAGCGTTCGGGCCTACATAAGGACTAGTAGCTCCTACAATGAGCAGTTCTTC.

Only a few counts were recorded for this clone. This chain joins TRBV9 and TRBJ1-3, with D possibly matching TRBD1 (6 bases). Trimming removed 2 bases from V and 4 bases from J, with 13 bases in between. Germline V lookup: CDR1 SGDLS, CDR2 YYNGEE. The CDR3 is 15 residues long. The CDR3: CASSVRGALGNTIYF. The CDR3 region has the DNA TGTGCCAGCAGCGTGCGGGGGGCACTGGGAAACACCATATATTTT.

This chain uses TRBV29-1 with TRBJ2-3, with TRBD2 matching 13 bases. The CDR3 has 15 amino acids. The V and J ends lost 7 bases and 5 bases, in that order; junction bases with no gene match: 9. CDR1 and CDR2 from the germline V gene are SQVTM and ANQGSEA. The CDR3 sequence is CSAEGLAGLLDTQYF. The CDR3 region has the DNA TGCAGCGCCGAGGGACTAGCGGGGTTATTAGATACGCAGTATTTT.

V usage is TRBV5-1 and J usage is TRBJ1-1; D not resolved. Germline V CDR1 and CDR2: SGHRS, YFSETQ. CDR3 length equals 14 residues. V was cut by 1 base and J by 1 base, with 8 bases left in between. CDR3 sequence: CASSLTTANTEAFF. DNA for the CDR3: TGCGCCAGCAGCTTGACCACAGCGAACACTGAAGCTTTCTTT.

The chain has TRBV28 and TRBJ2-7; 7 nucleotides match TRBD1. V shed 6 bases, J shed 2 bases, and the junction held 4 bases outside the gene matches. This CDR3 contains 13 residues. Germline V gene data show CDR1 as MDHEN and CDR2 as SYDVKM. CDR3 sequence (DNA): TGTGCCAGCAGACTTCAGGGGGCCTACGAGCAGTACTTC. It codes for CASRLQGAYEQYF.

The CDR3 DNA follows: TGTGCCAGCAGTTCCACGGGACAGGGCTACAATGAGCAGTTCTTC. This encodes CASSSTGQGYNEQFF. V gene TRBV6-5 combines with J gene TRBJ2-1, with 9 bases that match TRBD1. CDR1 and CDR2 from the germline V gene are MNHEY and SVGAGI. The CDR3 is 15 residues long. Trimming took 4 bases from V and 3 from J; bases not matched to a gene: 4.

This chain joins TRBV6-5 and TRBJ1-3; the D is unclear. CDR1 MNHEY and CDR2 SVGAGI come from the germline V gene. Trimming left V 0 bases short and J 0 bases short, with 9 bases between. There are 16 residues in the CDR3. CDR3 sequence reads: CASSYSIRGSGNTIYF. CDR3 bases: TGTGCCAGCAGTTACTCGATACGGGGCTCTGGAAACACCATATATTTT.

The table lists this clone with a count of one. The chain employs TRBV6-2 or TRBV6-3 and TRBJ2-1, with 11 bases aligning to TRBD1. With 4 bases clipped from V and 2 bases from J, the junction kept 7 bases outside the gene matches. The CDR3 consists of 17 residues. Germline CDR1 MNHEY, CDR2 SVGEGT. The CDR3: CASSSRTGGRTYNEQFF. The CDR3 region has the DNA TGTGCCAGCAGTTCCCGGACAGGGGGCAGGACCTACAATGAGCAGTTCTTC.

The chain carries TRBV5-8 and TRBJ2-3; 9 nucleotides agree with TRBD1. Germline V gene lookup returns CDR1 SGHTS and CDR2 YDEGEE. After removal of 4 bases from V and 0 bases from J, the junction contained 3 bases not matched to a gene. CDR3 length: 15 residues. CDR3 sequence: CASSTGQGSTDTQYF. The CDR3 DNA reads TGTGCCAGCAGCACAGGACAGGGGAGCACAGATACGCAGTATTTT.

In its sample, this clone was seen a few times. V and J are TRBV7-9 and TRBJ2-3, with TRBD2 matching 12 bases. The CDR3 spans 16 residues. Germline CDR1 and CDR2: SEHNR and FQNEAQ (reference sequence). V lost 5 bases to trimming and J lost 4 bases; unmatched junction nucleotides: 7. CDR3 DNA sequence: TGTGCCAGCAGCCTACTAGCGGGGGGCCAAGCAGATACGCAGTATTTT. Amino acids: CASSLLAGGQADTQYF.

The V gene is TRBV9, the J gene TRBJ2-5, with a tentative D call TRBD1 (5 bases). Trimming removed 4 bases from V and 5 bases from J, with 9 bases in between. The CDR3 length is 12 residues. Germline values: CDR1 SGDLS, CDR2 YYNGEE. CDR3 amino acids: CASSSQEETQYF. The CDR3 coding sequence is TGTGCCAGCAGCTCACAGGAGGAGACCCAGTACTTC.

This clone was found once. V is TRBV19 and J is TRBJ1-2, with TRBD1 matching over 12 bases. Germline CDR1 reads LNHDA; CDR2 reads SQIVND (reference sequence). Trimming took 7 bases from V and 10 from J; bases not matched to a gene: 7. The length of the CDR3 is 13 residues. CDR3 sequence reads: CASTPGTGGVYTF. CDR3 nucleotides: TGTGCCAGTACCCCCGGGACAGGGGGCGTCTACACCTTC.

J is TRBJ1-1 and V is TRBV7-2; TRBD1 aligns across 7 bases. CDR3 size: 13 residues. J gave up 11 bases and V 1 base, and 7 bases lay outside the gene matches. Germline V gene data show CDR1 as SGHTA and CDR2 as FQGNSA. CDR3 bases: TGTGCCAGCAGCTTAGGATTGACAGGGAATGCTTTCTTT. It codes for CASSLGLTGNAFF.

This clone has only one observation. V is TRBV6-5 and J is TRBJ1-2; D unresolved. Germline CDR1 and CDR2: MNHEY and SVGAGI. V dropped 7 bases and J dropped 4 bases, with 16 bases sitting between them. This CDR3 spans 14 amino acids. The CDR3 DNA sequence: TGTGCCAGCACGTTAACCGTTGGAGGCTATGGCTACACCTTC. This translates into CASTLTVGGYGYTF.

This chain uses TRBV6-6 with TRBJ2-1; perhaps TRBD1 as D (6 bases). The CDR3 runs to 17 residues. Germline loops: CDR1 MNHNY, CDR2 SVGAGI (reference sequence). V lost 5 bases, J lost 7 bases, and 24 bases lay in between. Here the CDR3 reads CASSQGSQGLRPNEQFF. The CDR3 DNA reads as TGTGCCAGCAGTCAGGGGTCCCAGGGGCTGCGTCCTAATGAGCAGTTCTTC.

The chain links TRBV5-8 to TRBJ2-5; TRBD2 agrees at 16 bases. Per germline, CDR1 SGHTS and CDR2 YDEGEE. J gave up 2 bases and V 0 bases, and 7 bases lay outside the gene matches. The CDR3 has 19 amino acids. For the CDR3, the DNA is TGTGCCAGCAGCTTGGCCGGGACTAGCGGGAGGGCCCTACAAGAGACCCAGTACTTC. This gives the protein CASSLAGTSGRALQETQYF.

The chain has TRBV28 and TRBJ2-6; TRBD1 agrees at 7 bases. V lost 5 bases to trimming and J lost 0 bases; unmatched junction nucleotides: 10. Germline V gene sequence: CDR1 MDHEN, CDR2 SYDVKM. The CDR3 extends over 18 amino acids. CDR3 coding DNA: TGTGCCAGCAGTATATCCGGGACAGCCACCTCTGGGGCCAACGTCCTGACTTTC. Protein product: CASSISGTATSGANVLTF.

In the case of this clone: Other DNA sequences in this specimen translate into the identical CDR3. This chain uses TRBV12-3 or TRBV12-4 with TRBJ2-7; TRBD1 aligns across 8 bases. J lost 3 bases, V lost 6 bases, and 4 bases had no gene match. The CDR3 totals 13 residues. The CDR3: CASSGQGGYEQYF. The DNA for the CDR3 is TGTGCCAGCAGCGGACAGGGCGGCTACGAGCAGTACTTC.

This rearrangement joins TRBV6-5 to TRBJ1-1; TRBD1 aligns across 8 bases. This CDR3 is built from 15 residues. Germline CDR1 is MNHEY and CDR2 is SVGAGI. V shed 4 bases and J 3 bases; nucleotides not matched to a gene: 7. CDR3 in DNA: TGTGCCAGCAGTTCCGGACAGGGCACAGACACTGAAGCTTTCTTT. It codes for CASSSGQGTDTEAFF.

J is TRBJ2-5 and V is TRBV5-8, with 12 bases that match TRBD2. CDR3 length: 16 residues. V lost 4 bases and J lost 5; bases outside the gene matches: 9. CDR1 is SGHTS and CDR2 is YDEGEE in the germline V gene. The CDR3 coding sequence is TGTGCCAGCAGCCGATCGAAGACTAGCGGGGGCGAGACCCAGTACTTC. Protein sequence: CASSRSKTSGGETQYF.

CDR3 sequence (DNA): TGCAGCGTTCAGCTAGCGGGGGACGAGCAGTACTTC. It specifies CSVQLAGDEQYF. The genes are TRBV29-1 and TRBJ2-7, with 10 bases aligning to TRBD2. CDR3 length: 12 residues. The V gene's germline CDR1 is SQVTM and CDR2 ANQGSEA. The V gene end was trimmed by 5 bases and the J gene end by 5 bases; junction bases not matched to a gene: 3.